These 16 T cell receptor beta chains originate from one sample sequenced in a study of T cell changes during pregnancy in multiple sclerosis. Assay used: immunoSEQ multiplex PCR; TCRdb lists only in-frame clones, some missing. The sample gives roughly 83,000 clones, approximately 91% of which show up once; 3% to 4.5% is in the top ten. The sequenced sample was PBMCs, obtained in the first trimester of pregnancy. The source is a female donor in good health, serving as a control in a pregnancy study. Some clones in this sample may be carry-over from other donors' samples.

This clone was recorded only once. The genes are TRBV28 and TRBJ1-3, with TRBD1 identical over 8 bases. The germline gives CDR1 MDHEN, CDR2 SYDVKM. The V segment lost 6 bases and the J segment 0 bases; nucleotides outside the gene matches: 7. This CDR3 is 16 amino acids long. The CDR3: CASRKDRGNSGNTIYF. CDR3 bases: TGTGCCAGCAGAAAAGACAGGGGAAACTCTGGAAACACCATATATTTT.

The V gene is TRBV11-2, the J gene TRBJ1-3; 7 bases align to TRBD1. This CDR3 is built from 16 residues. Unmatched junction bases numbered 7, after V lost 3 bases and J lost 2 bases. Germline CDR1 reads SGHAT; CDR2 reads FQNNGV. CDR3 bases: TGTGCCAGCAGCTTTTCTCCGGGGACAGCTGGAAACACCATATATTTT. This sequence encodes CASSFSPGTAGNTIYF.

The chain recombines TRBV7-8 with TRBJ1-1, with D tentatively TRBD1 (5 bases). Germline V gene data show CDR1 as SGHVS and CDR2 as FQNEAQ. This CDR3 is 15 amino acids long. V dropped 1 base and J dropped 1 base, with 10 bases sitting between them. The CDR3 nucleotides read TGTGCCAGCAGCTTAGAACTTGGGGCGAACACTGAAGCTTTCTTT. Its protein is CASSLELGANTEAFF.

The chain uses TRBV7-6 and TRBJ2-5; D ambiguous. The J call could be wrong; TRBJ2-7 is a better fit for the DNA end. This CDR3 contains 14 residues. Looked up from germline, CDR1 is SGHVS and CDR2 is FNYEAQ. The CDR3, as DNA: TGTGCCAGCAGCTTAGAGGTCGGGTACGACGAGCAGTACTTC. It codes for CASSLEVGYDEQYF.

This clone was seen only once. V gene TRBV5-1 combines with J gene TRBJ2-7, with 7 nucleotides matching TRBD1. V was clipped by 0 bases and J by 0 bases; unmatched bases: 6. This CDR3 spans 16 amino acids. Per germline, CDR1 SGHRS and CDR2 YFSETQ. Here the CDR3 reads CASSLVAGGTSYEQYF. In DNA, the CDR3 is TGCGCCAGCAGCTTGGTGGCAGGGGGAACCTCCTACGAGCAGTACTTC.

This rearrangement joins TRBV7-2 to TRBJ2-1; 10 nucleotides line up with TRBD1. The germline V gene encodes CDR1 SGHTA and CDR2 FQGNSA. Trimming cost V 5 bases and J 5 bases; bases outside gene matches: 3. The CDR3 is made up of 14 amino acids. The chain's CDR3 is CASSPGTGDNEQFF. For the CDR3, the DNA is TGTGCCAGCAGCCCTGGGACAGGGGACAATGAGCAGTTCTTC.

The chain uses TRBV5-1 and TRBJ2-3; 8 bases are a match to TRBD1. This CDR3 contains 14 residues. V gave up 3 bases and J gave up 4 bases; unmatched junction bases: 4. CDR1 and CDR2 (germline): SGHRS, YFSETQ. As DNA, the CDR3 is TGCGCCAGCAGCTCAGGACAGGGTGCAGATACGCAGTATTTT. Translation gives CASSSGQGADTQYF.

The rearrangement uses TRBV25-1 and TRBJ2-1, with TRBD2 matching over 7 bases. Losses at the gene ends were 2 bases for V and 8 bases for J; bases not matched to a gene: 6. This CDR3 spans 14 amino acids. CDR1 MGHDK and CDR2 SYGVNS come from the germline V gene. The CDR3 bases are TGTGCCAGCAGTGAAGCAGGGAGGGGCGATGAGCAGTTCTTC. Translated: CASSEAGRGDEQFF.

This clone was observed a single time. The chain is built from TRBV18 and TRBJ2-1; 9 bases align to TRBD1. This CDR3 region has 17 residues. Germline loops: CDR1 KGHSH, CDR2 LQKENI. Unmatched junction bases numbered 7, after V lost 0 bases and J lost 4 bases. The chain's CDR3 is CASSPPGQGGLYNEQFF. As DNA, the CDR3 is TGTGCCAGCTCACCACCGGGACAGGGAGGTTTATACAATGAGCAGTTCTTC.

This rearrangement joins TRBV10-2 to TRBJ2-3; TRBD2 matches at 10 bases. CDR3 size: 15 residues. CDR1 and CDR2 from the germline V gene are WSHSY and SAAADI. Trimming removed 4 bases from V and 3 bases from J; junction bases left unmatched: 4. As DNA, the CDR3 is TGCGCCAGCAGTGTGGCTAGCGGGAGAACAGATACGCAGTATTTT. It yields the protein CASSVASGRTDTQYF.

The chain recombines TRBV6-5 with TRBJ1-2, with TRBD1 as a possible D gene (6 bases). The V gene's germline CDR1 is MNHEY and CDR2 SVGAGI. The V and J ends lost 11 bases and 4 bases respectively, with 20 bases between them. This CDR3 spans 14 amino acids. The CDR3 coding sequence is TGTGCCGCCTGGGGCAGGGGACGCGGCTATGGCTACACCTTC. Translation: CAAWGRGRGYGYTF.

The V call is TRBV27, the J call TRBJ2-3, with 7 bases identical to TRBD1. The CDR3 has 16 residues. Looked up from germline, CDR1 is MNHEY and CDR2 is SMNVEV (reference sequence). Trimming at V came to 6 bases and at J to 4 bases, leaving 13 bases not matched to a gene. CDR3 coding DNA: TGTGCCAGCAGACCCTACACAGGGGTGGCGGCAGATACGCAGTATTTT. Translating it yields CASRPYTGVAADTQYF.

This clone was found once. This chain joins TRBV21-1 and TRBJ2-1; whether TRBD2, the table's D call, matches the DNA was not checked. TRBV21-1 constitutes a pseudogene. CDR3 length equals 19 residues. CDR3 region: CASSLRTGLPSGRHNEQFF. The CDR3 DNA follows: TGTGCCAGCAGCTTAAGGACAGGGCTACCTAGCGGGAGGCACAATGAGCAGTTCTTC.

The chain links TRBV5-4 to TRBJ2-1; 16 bases agree with TRBD2. This CDR3 is 16 amino acids long. Germline V gene lookup returns CDR1 SGHNT and CDR2 YYREEE (reference sequence). V trimming: 4 bases; J trimming: 7 bases; junction bases outside the gene matches: 5. DNA for the CDR3: TGTGCCAGCAGCACGGGACTAGCGGGAGGGCAAAATGAGCAGTTCTTC. Its protein is CASSTGLAGGQNEQFF.

This rearrangement joins TRBV5-6 to TRBJ2-3, with TRBD2 matching over 7 bases. J lost 1 base, V lost 1 base, and 6 bases had no gene match. The CDR3 is made up of 16 amino acids. CDR1 is SGHDT, CDR2 YYEEEE, per germline. CDR3 loop: CASSLFRLAGTDTQYF. CDR3 in DNA: TGTGCCAGCAGCTTGTTTAGGCTAGCGGGCACAGATACGCAGTATTTT.

This chain links TRBV18 with TRBJ1-2; 11 bases are shared with TRBD1. Germline CDR1 KGHSH, CDR2 LQKENI. V trimming: 3 bases; J trimming: 3 bases; junction bases outside the gene matches: 3. This CDR3 is built from 15 residues. The CDR3 nucleotides are TGTGCCAGCTCACCGGGACAGGGGGGCCACTATGGCTACACCTTC. Its translation: CASSPGQGGHYGYTF.